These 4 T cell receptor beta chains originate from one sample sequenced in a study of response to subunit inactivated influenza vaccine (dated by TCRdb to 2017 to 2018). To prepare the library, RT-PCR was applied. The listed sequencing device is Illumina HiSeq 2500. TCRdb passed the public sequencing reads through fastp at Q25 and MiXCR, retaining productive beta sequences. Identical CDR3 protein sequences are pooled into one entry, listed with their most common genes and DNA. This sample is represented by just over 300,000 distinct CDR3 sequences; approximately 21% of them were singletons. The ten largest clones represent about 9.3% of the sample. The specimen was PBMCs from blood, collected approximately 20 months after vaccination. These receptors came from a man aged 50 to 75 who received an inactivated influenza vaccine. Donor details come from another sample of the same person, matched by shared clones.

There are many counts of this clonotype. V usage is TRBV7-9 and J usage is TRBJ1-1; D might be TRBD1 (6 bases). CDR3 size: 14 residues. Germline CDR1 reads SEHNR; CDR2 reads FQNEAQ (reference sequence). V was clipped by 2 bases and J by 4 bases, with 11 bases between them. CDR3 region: CASSLPGVRTEAFF. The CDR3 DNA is TGTGCCAGCAGCTTACCAGGGGTACGCACTGAAGCTTTCTTT. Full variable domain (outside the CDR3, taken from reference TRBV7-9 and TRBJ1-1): DTGVSQNPRHKITKRGQNVTFRCDPISEHNRLYWYRQTLGQGPEFLTYFQNEAQLEKSRLLSDRFSAERPKGSFSTLEIQRTEQGDSAMYLCASSLPGVRTEAFFGQGTRLTVV.

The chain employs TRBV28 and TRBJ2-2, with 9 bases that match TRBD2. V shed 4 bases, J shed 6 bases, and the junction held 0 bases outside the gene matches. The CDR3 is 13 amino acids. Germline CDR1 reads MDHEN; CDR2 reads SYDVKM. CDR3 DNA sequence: TGTGCCAGCAGTTGGACTAGCGCCGGGGAGCTGTTTTTT. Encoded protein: CASSWTSAGELFF. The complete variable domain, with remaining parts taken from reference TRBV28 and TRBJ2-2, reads DVKVTQSSRYLVKRTGEKVFLECVQDMDHENMFWYRQDPGLGLRLIYFSYDVKMKEKGDIPEGYSVSREKKERFSLILESASTNQTSMYLCASSWTSAGELFFGEGSRLTVL.

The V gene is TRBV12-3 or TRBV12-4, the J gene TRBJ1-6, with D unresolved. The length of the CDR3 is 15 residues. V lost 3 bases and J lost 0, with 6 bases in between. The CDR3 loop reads CASSLGNSYNSPLHF. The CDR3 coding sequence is TGTGCCAGCAGTTTGGGAAACTCCTATAATTCACCCCTCCACTTT.

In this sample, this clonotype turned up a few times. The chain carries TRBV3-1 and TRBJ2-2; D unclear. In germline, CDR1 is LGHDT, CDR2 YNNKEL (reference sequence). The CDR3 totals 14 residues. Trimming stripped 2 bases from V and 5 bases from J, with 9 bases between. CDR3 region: CASSQLGFTGELFF. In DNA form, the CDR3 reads TGTGCCAGCAGCCAATTAGGGTTTACCGGGGAGCTGTTTTTT.